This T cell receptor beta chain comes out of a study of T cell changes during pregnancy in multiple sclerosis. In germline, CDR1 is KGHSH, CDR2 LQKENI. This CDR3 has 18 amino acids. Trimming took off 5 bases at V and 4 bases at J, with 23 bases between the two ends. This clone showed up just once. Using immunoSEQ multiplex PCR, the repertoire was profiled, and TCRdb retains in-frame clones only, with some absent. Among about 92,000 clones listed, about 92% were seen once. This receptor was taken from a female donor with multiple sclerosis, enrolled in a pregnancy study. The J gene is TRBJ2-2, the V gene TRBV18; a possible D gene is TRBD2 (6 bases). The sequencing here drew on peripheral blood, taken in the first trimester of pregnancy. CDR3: CASSGGAVAESGTGELFF. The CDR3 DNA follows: TGTGCCAGCTCAGGAGGGGCGGTAGCGGAGTCGGGCACCGGGGAGCTGTTTTTT. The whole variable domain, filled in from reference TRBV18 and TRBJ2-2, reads NAGVMQNPRHLVRRRGQEARLRCSPMKGHSHVYWYRQLPEEGLKFMVYLQKENIIDESGMPKERFSAEFPKEGPSILRIQQVVRGDSAAYFCASSGGAVAESGTGELFFGEGSRLTVL.